Below, one T cell receptor beta chain is given with its context. Its antigen remains unknown. The data are from a study of identical twins. The germline V gene has CDR1 SGHNT and CDR2 YYREEE (reference sequence). V shed 5 bases and J 3 bases; nucleotides not matched to a gene: 11. This CDR3 is built from 15 residues. Healthy Caucasian donors formed the entire cohort. Template switching created a universal primer site, and the cDNA included unique molecular identifiers. TCRdb processed the 5' RACE reads anew with MiXCR; each CDR3 protein has one entry. The table records just under 550,000 distinct CDR3 sequences, roughly 15% of them present only once. Study-level points and caveats: Beta out-of-frame sequences showed weaker excess sharing between twins.

The same sample was also used in a study of yellow fever vaccine responses in identical twins.

The sequenced material came from CD4+ T cells sorted from blood. The receptor's source is a woman aged 18-35 years in good health. The gene calls are TRBV5-4 and TRBJ2-7; 7 bases line up with TRBD1. In nucleotides, the CDR3 is TGTGCCAGCAGTTGGTACGTAGACAGGGTCTACGAGCAGTACTTC. Amino acids: CASSWYVDRVYEQYF. Full variable domain (missing parts from reference TRBV5-4 and TRBJ2-7): ETGVTQSPTHLIKTRGQQVTLRCSSQSGHNTVSWYQQALGQGPQFIFQYYREEENGRGNFPPRFSGLQFPNYSSELNVNALELDDSALYLCASSWYVDRVYEQYFGPGTRLTVT.